The 26 T cell receptor beta chains presented below share a single source sample, sequenced in a study of human T cells and chemical hapten exposure. TCRdb fed the RACE reads into MiXCR, producing one record per CDR3 protein. The repertoire holds tens of thousands of distinct CDR3 sequences, with around 10% as singletons. Time point meaning: patch test 2, 6 weeks after DPC sensitization. Treatment reported: therapeutic diphenylcyclopropenone sensitization with weekly scalp DPC. The specimen comprised whole blood, sampled in connection with sensitization to the hapten diphenylcyclopropenone (DPC). These receptors all stem from a woman aged 45 to 65 with alopecia areata. Some clones in this sample may be carry-over from other donors' samples.

The gene calls are TRBV12-3 or TRBV12-4 and TRBJ1-3, with D unclear. The CDR3 has 13 amino acids. The germline V and J ends were trimmed by 5 bases and 4 bases, with 9 bases remaining between them. CDR3 sequence reads: CASSAGVGNTIYF. The CDR3 DNA sequence: TGTGCCAGCAGTGCAGGAGTGGGAAACACCATATATTTT.

This clonotype has only a few counts. The chain has TRBV28 and TRBJ2-7; D remains ambiguous. The CDR3 loop spans 15 amino acids. The V end was cut by 5 bases, the J end by 4 bases, with 18 bases between. Germline V gives CDR1 MDHEN, CDR2 SYDVKM. The CDR3 coding sequence is TGTGCCAGCAGTACTGTAGGGCAATTGGCGTACGAGCAGTACTTC. Encoded protein: CASSTVGQLAYEQYF.

The rearrangement joins TRBV28 to TRBJ1-5; D is unresolved. In germline, CDR1 is MDHEN, CDR2 SYDVKM. The V and J ends lost 5 bases and 6 bases respectively, with 11 bases between them. The CDR3 has 13 amino acids. The CDR3 DNA reads as TGTGCCAGCAGTAGGGTTCGGGCTCAGCCCCAGCATTTT. This encodes CASSRVRAQPQHF.

This clonotype was seen ten or more times. J is TRBJ1-6 and V is TRBV28; no definite D call. The CDR3 loop spans 13 amino acids. Trimming pared 5 bases from V and 9 bases from J, leaving 11 bases between. Germline loops: CDR1 MDHEN, CDR2 SYDVKM. The CDR3 reads CASSLPLTSPLHF. CDR3 in DNA: TGTGCCAGCAGTCTACCCCTAACTTCACCCCTCCACTTT.

This chain connects TRBV29-1 to TRBJ2-2; weak D call: TRBD1 (6 bases). Germline-derived CDR1 and CDR2 are SQVTM and ANQGSEA. The CDR3 consists of 13 residues. The germline V and J ends were trimmed by 5 bases and 1 base, with 8 bases remaining between them. This CDR3 reads CSVKQGNTGELFF. CDR3 bases: TGCAGCGTTAAACAGGGGAACACCGGGGAGCTGTTTTTT.

This clonotype was detected a few times. The chain combines TRBV2 with TRBJ1-1; 8 bases fit TRBD1. V trimming: 8 bases; J trimming: 2 bases; junction bases outside the gene matches: 7. The CDR3 covers 14 residues. The V gene's germline CDR1 is SNHLY and CDR2 FYNNEI. The CDR3 DNA is TGTGCCAGCGGGTCGGACAGGGCTAACACTGAAGCTTTCTTT. Amino acids: CASGSDRANTEAFF. The whole variable domain, filled in from reference TRBV2 and TRBJ1-1, reads EPEVTQTPSHQVTQMGQEVILRCVPISNHLYFYWYRQILGQKVEFLVSFYNNEISEKSEIFDDQFSVERPDGSNFTLKIRSTKLEDSAMYFCASGSDRANTEAFFGQGTRLTVV.

The chain carries TRBV6-1 and TRBJ1-5; D call uncertain. CDR3 length: 17 residues. From germline, CDR1 is MNHNS and CDR2 SASEGT. V lost 7 bases and J lost 0, with 19 bases in between. The CDR3 sequence is CASKLLHSDYSNQPQHF. CDR3 nucleotides: TGTGCCAGCAAGCTCCTACACAGCGATTATAGCAATCAGCCCCAGCATTTT.

This clonotype occurred many times. V is TRBV28 and J is TRBJ1-6; D is ambiguous. The V end lost 4 bases, the J end lost 7 bases, and 11 bases lay between the germline ends. Germline V gives CDR1 MDHEN, CDR2 SYDVKM. This CDR3 comprises 14 residues. The CDR3 here is CASSSDGKNSPLHF. CDR3 sequence (DNA): TGTGCCAGCAGTTCGGACGGGAAAAATTCACCCCTCCACTTT. The variable domain in full, with the rest retrieved from reference TRBV28 and TRBJ1-6, is DVKVTQSSRYLVKRTGEKVFLECVQDMDHENMFWYRQDPGLGLRLIYFSYDVKMKEKGDIPEGYSVSREKKERFSLILESASTNQTSMYLCASSSDGKNSPLHFGNGTRLTVT.

V is TRBV6-1 and J is TRBJ1-5; D gene ambiguous. CDR1 and CDR2 (germline): MNHNS, SASEGT. CDR3 length equals 14 residues. V lost 4 bases and J 0 bases, leaving 7 bases between the germline ends. The CDR3 DNA is TGTGCCAGCAGTGTTCTTTATAGCAATCAGCCCCAGCATTTT. Protein product: CASSVLYSNQPQHF.

The V gene is TRBV5-6, the J gene TRBJ2-7; tentative D call: TRBD2 (5 bases). This CDR3 has 15 residues. Trimming took off 4 bases at V and 9 bases at J, with 23 bases between the two ends. Germline values: CDR1 SGHDT, CDR2 YYEEEE. The CDR3 region has the DNA TGTGCCAGCAGCCAAGGACTCTCGCAAGCACTCCGGCAGTACTTC. Amino acid sequence: CASSQGLSQALRQYF.

This clonotype was picked up many times. The chain has TRBV7-2 and TRBJ1-2; D might be TRBD1 (5 bases). Per the germline V gene, CDR1 is SGHTA and CDR2 is FQGNSA. The CDR3 covers 14 residues. The germline V and J ends were trimmed by 1 base and 7 bases, with 13 bases remaining between them. This chain's CDR3 is CASSLVEGSGGYTF. The DNA of the CDR3 is TGTGCCAGCAGCTTAGTTGAGGGGTCCGGTGGCTACACCTTC.

The chain is built from TRBV7-2 and TRBJ1-6; no reliable D call. V dropped 0 bases and J dropped 8 bases, with 14 bases sitting between them. Germline V CDR1 and CDR2: SGHTA, FQGNSA. The CDR3 totals 16 residues. The CDR3 bases are TGTGCCAGCAGCTTAGCGCGACACTCGCGGGATTCACCCCTCCACTTT. It translates to CASSLARHSRDSPLHF.

CDR3 sequence (DNA): TGTGCCAGCAGTTTAGGCAGGATTAGGCTAGAAGCTTTCTTT. Translating it yields CASSLGRIRLEAFF. The chain joins TRBV12-3 or TRBV12-4 to TRBJ1-1; the D is unclear. The CDR3 runs to 14 residues. V lost 1 base and J 8 bases, leaving 14 bases between the germline ends.

The chain couples TRBV29-1 to TRBJ1-2; D unclear. V was clipped by 6 bases and J by 10 bases, with 15 bases between them. The germline gives CDR1 SQVTM, CDR2 ANQGSEA. CDR3 length: 11 residues. CDR3 nucleotides: TGCAGCGTCGGAGAAGAGTGGTTCTACACCTTC. Amino acid sequence: CSVGEEWFYTF.

Ten or more counts support this clonotype. This chain uses TRBV6-6 with TRBJ1-4; possible D gene TRBD1, 5 bases. The CDR3 is 12 residues long. Per germline, CDR1 MNHNY and CDR2 SVGAGI (reference sequence). Trimming pared 11 bases from V and 8 bases from J, leaving 15 bases between. CDR3 protein: CAARGRDEKLFF. The CDR3 DNA follows: TGTGCCGCACGGGGCAGGGACGAAAAACTGTTTTTT.

The sample holds many counts of this clonotype. J is TRBJ2-1 and V is TRBV4-3, with D possibly matching TRBD1 (6 bases). V lost 4 bases, J lost 3 bases, and 13 bases lay in between. Germline values: CDR1 LGHNA, CDR2 YSLEER. The CDR3 has 15 residues. This chain's CDR3 is CASSRATGVYNEQFF. The CDR3, as DNA: TGCGCCAGCAGCCGGGCGACAGGAGTCTACAATGAGCAGTTCTTC.

The chain links TRBV7-2 to TRBJ1-1; no reliable D call. The CDR3 runs 13 residues. Deletions cut 4 bases from V and 1 base from J, with 7 bases between. Germline V CDR1 and CDR2: SGHTA, FQGNSA. In nucleotides, the CDR3 is TGTGCCAGCAGCTCTACTTGGAACACTGAAGCTTTCTTT. This encodes CASSSTWNTEAFF.

The J gene is TRBJ1-5, the V gene TRBV2; D is unclear. This CDR3 is 15 amino acids long. Germline CDR1 SNHLY, CDR2 FYNNEI. Trimming shortened V by 1 base and J by 0 bases, and 7 bases separated the two germline ends. CDR3 DNA: TGTGCCAGCAGTGAAGTGGGTAGTAGCAATCAGCCCCAGCATTTT. This sequence encodes CASSEVGSSNQPQHF.

This clonotype has at least ten counts. This chain uses TRBV6-1 with TRBJ1-2, with D tentatively TRBD1 (5 bases). Germline V gives CDR1 MNHNS, CDR2 SASEGT. The CDR3 is made up of 13 amino acids. Trimming pared 5 bases from V and 4 bases from J, leaving 11 bases between. The CDR3 is CASSSRDSYGYTF. The CDR3 DNA reads TGTGCCAGCAGTTCCCGAGACAGCTATGGCTACACCTTC.

This clonotype came up a few times. V and J are TRBV3-1 and TRBJ2-7; D is uncertain. The V end was cut by 0 bases, the J end by 9 bases, with 9 bases between. CDR1 is LGHDT and CDR2 is YNNKEL in the germline V gene (reference sequence). There are 12 residues in the CDR3. DNA of the CDR3: TGTGCCAGCAGCCAAGAAGAAGTTGGGCAGTACTTC. This sequence encodes CASSQEEVGQYF.

On this clonotype: This may come from a read error, since a much larger clone is one base off. The chain recombines TRBV5-4 with TRBJ2-7, with D possibly being TRBD2 (5 bases). This CDR3 has 15 residues. The V gene lost 5 bases and the J gene lost 2 bases, with 17 bases spanning the gap. The germline V gene has CDR1 SGHNT and CDR2 YYREEE (reference sequence). For the CDR3, the DNA is TGTGCCAGCAGTCTTTCCTGGACTTTGCCCTACGAGCAGTACTTC. Translated: CASSLSWTLPYEQYF.

This chain connects TRBV6-2 or TRBV6-3 to TRBJ1-5; D unresolved. The CDR3 is made up of 14 amino acids. CDR1 and CDR2 (germline): MNHEY, SVGEGT. The V end lost 8 bases, the J end lost 0 bases, and 11 bases lay between the germline ends. The CDR3 region is CASRNDGSNQPQHF. The CDR3, as DNA: TGTGCCAGCCGAAACGACGGTAGCAATCAGCCCCAGCATTTT.

This clonotype appeared a few times. The rearrangement uses TRBV7-2 and TRBJ2-1; D remains ambiguous. The CDR3 totals 16 residues. The germline V gene encodes CDR1 SGHTA and CDR2 FQGNSA. Trimming left V 5 bases short and J 1 base short, with 15 bases between. The CDR3 reads CASSPTRRHSYNEQFF. The CDR3 coding sequence is TGTGCCAGCAGCCCCACTCGACGGCATTCCTACAATGAGCAGTTCTTC.

The chain carries TRBV6-6 and TRBJ2-1; weak D call: TRBD1 (6 bases). The CDR3 contains 13 residues. Germline V lookup: CDR1 MNHNY, CDR2 SVGAGI (reference sequence). With 4 bases removed from V and 10 bases from J, the gap between germline ends came to 14 bases. Written as DNA, the CDR3 is TGTGCCAGCAGTTTGGGTAGGGGGTACGAGCAGTTCTTC. The encoded protein is CASSLGRGYEQFF.

In its sample, this clonotype was seen a few times. The rearrangement uses TRBV5-1 and TRBJ2-2, with D uncertain. Germline V gene sequence: CDR1 SGHRS, CDR2 YFSETQ. The V and J ends lost 1 base and 5 bases respectively, with 6 bases between them. The CDR3 length is 13 residues. As DNA, the CDR3 is TGCGCCAGCAGCTTGACTCAAACCGGGGAGCTGTTTTTT. The encoded protein is CASSLTQTGELFF.

This clonotype showed up just a few times. The rearrangement links TRBV28 to TRBJ2-7, with D uncertain. Trimming shortened V by 10 bases and J by 7 bases, and 14 bases separated the two germline ends. Germline values: CDR1 MDHEN, CDR2 SYDVKM. This CDR3 region has 11 residues. The CDR3 reads CATVDFGEQYF. In DNA form, the CDR3 reads TGTGCCACCGTTGATTTCGGTGAGCAGTACTTC.